These 8 T cell receptor beta chains were sequenced from one sample in a study of CD4 and CD8 cells across lung adenocarcinoma regions. One entry per CDR3 protein results from TCRdb running MiXCR on the PCR reads. The table shows several thousand distinct CDR3 sequences, with 40% to 55% occurring only once. The source material was CD4+ T cells from the margin of a lung tumor. The receptors shown here come from a male donor with lung adenocarcinoma. The CD4 and CD8 labels of this study may be unreliable.

As concerns this clonotype: At one end, the junction sequence differs from germline, possibly due to a read error. CDR3 coding DNA: TGTGCCAGCGGTGGTGCCCGCGATACGCAGTACTTT. Protein: CASGGARDTQYF. The chain employs TRBV6-4 and TRBJ2-1; D is undetermined. CDR1 is MRHNA and CDR2 is SNTAGT in the germline V gene. This CDR3 is built from 12 residues.

In this sample, this clonotype is medium-sized. CDR3 nucleotides: TGTGCCAGCAGTTCAACCAGGCTGCCAAATTACAATGAGCAGTACTTC. Translating gives CASSSTRLPNYNEQYF. The rearrangement links TRBV6-5 to TRBJ2-1; no firm D call. The DNA end is a closer match to TRBJ2-7, so the J assignment may be wrong. The length of the CDR3 is 16 residues. Germline-derived CDR1 and CDR2 are MNHEY and SVGAGI.

This clonotype came up a few times. The chain uses TRBV11-2 and TRBJ2-5, with a possible D match to TRBD1 (6 bases). V lost 6 bases, J lost 4 bases, and 18 bases lay in between. The CDR3 runs 15 residues. Per germline, CDR1 SGHAT and CDR2 FQNNGV. For the CDR3, the DNA is TGTGCCAGCAGTAAACGGGCAGGGGAAGGAGAGACCCAGTACTTC. Translated: CASSKRAGEGETQYF.

On this clonotype: The junction differs from germline at one of its ends, possibly a read error. This sequence joins TRBV6-1 and TRBJ2-3; TRBD2 agrees at 8 bases. Germline V gene data show CDR1 as MNHNS and CDR2 as SASEGT. This CDR3 has 14 amino acids. The CDR3 nucleotides are TGTGCCAGCGGGAGAGTAGCGGGGACCGTTGAGCAGTTTTTT. Residues: CASGRVAGTVEQFF.

On this clonotype itself: At one boundary the junction diverges from the germline segment, which might be a read error. The chain links TRBV6-1 to TRBJ2-1; D unresolved. The CDR3 loop spans 11 amino acids. CDR1 and CDR2 (germline): MNHNS, SASEGT. CDR3 protein: CASSENVTKYF. The DNA for the CDR3 is TGTGCCAGCAGTGAAAATGTTACGAAGTATTTC.

The chain carries TRBV6-1 and TRBJ2-6; 10 nucleotides align to TRBD2. V dropped 4 bases and J dropped 2; count of bases not matched to a gene: 8. Germline V gives CDR1 MNHNS, CDR2 SASEGT. CDR3 length equals 18 residues. The CDR3: CASSGLSGGAAGANVLTF. CDR3 DNA: TGTGCCAGCAGTGGACTAAGCGGGGGGGCAGCTGGGGCCAACGTCCTGACTTTC.

The genes are TRBV10-1 and TRBJ2-1; D tentatively fits TRBD1 or TRBD2 (5 bases each). The DNA end is a closer match to TRBJ2-7, so the J assignment may be wrong. The CDR3 loop spans 13 amino acids. Germline loops: CDR1 WNHNN, CDR2 SYGVQD (reference sequence). This CDR3 is CASSQGTAYEQYF. The CDR3 region has the DNA TGCGCCAGCAGCCAAGGGACCGCCTACGAGCAGTACTTC.

This clonotype is medium-sized in the sample. The chain has TRBV11-3 and TRBJ2-1; TRBD2 might be the D (7 bases). V gave up 1 base and J gave up 5 bases, with 15 bases separating them. The CDR3 has 16 amino acids. Germline V CDR1 and CDR2: SGHNT, YENEEA. The CDR3 DNA reads as TGTGCCAGCAGCTTAGTCTTAGGGGGAGGGGACAATGAGCAGTTCTTC. Its translation is CASSLVLGGGDNEQFF.